The 18 T cell receptor beta chains below all came from one sample that was sequenced in a study of beta chain features in type 1 diabetes. The study's findings and limits: In all four CD4+ subsets, TCRB CDR3 length was significantly, moderately reduced in type 1 diabetes.

The authors reverse transcribed all of the isolated RNA, so sequencing captured expressed TCRB transcripts. The data were produced by immunoSEQ multiplex PCR, yet TCRdb's version contains in-frame clones alone and is incomplete. The sample has around 56,000 clones; 52% are singletons. Their specific antigens are unknown. Material: Tregs from blood. These receptors all come from a woman between 40 and 55 years old with type 1 diabetes.

The sample holds a few counts of this clone. The CDR3 region is CASSGQGAYHEQYF. The CDR3 bases are TGTGCCAGCAGCGGACAGGGGGCGTACCACGAGCAGTACTTC. V gene TRBV11-2 combines with J gene TRBJ2-7; TRBD1 matches at 11 bases. The V gene's germline CDR1 is SGHAT and CDR2 FQNNGV. V trimming: 5 bases; J trimming: 5 bases; junction bases outside the gene matches: 5. The CDR3 runs to 14 residues.

The chain links TRBV28 to TRBJ2-3; tentatively, D is TRBD1 (5 bases). V was shortened by 3 bases and J by 2 bases, with 12 bases between the two germline ends. The CDR3 sequence is 15 residues long. The germline gives CDR1 MDHEN, CDR2 SYDVKM. The CDR3 reads CASSFLTANTDTQYF. In DNA form, the CDR3 reads TGTGCCAGCAGTTTTTTGACAGCGAACACAGATACGCAGTATTTT.

In this sample, this clone turned up a few times. The CDR3 loop is CASSPTGNEQYF. Here the CDR3 DNA reads TGTGCCAGCAGCCCTACAGGGAACGAGCAGTACTTC. The rearrangement joins TRBV7-2 to TRBJ2-7, with D possibly TRBD1 on 6 matching bases. This CDR3 contains 12 residues. The V gene's germline CDR1 is SGHTA and CDR2 FQGNSA. V was cut by 5 bases and J by 5 bases, with 10 bases left in between. Combining the CDR3 with reference TRBV7-2 and TRBJ2-7 gives the whole variable domain GAGVSQSPSNKVTEKGKDVELRCDPISGHTALYWYRQSLGQGLEFLIYFQGNSAPDKSGLPSDRFSAERTGGSVSTLTIQRTQQEDSAVYLCASSPTGNEQYFGPGTRLTVT.

In this sample, this clone turned up once. V and J are TRBV7-2 and TRBJ2-1, with 8 bases that match TRBD1. This CDR3 is 16 amino acids long. Germline-derived CDR1 and CDR2 are SGHTA and FQGNSA. Germline trimming cut 1 base from V and 4 bases from J; bases unmatched to any gene: 6. CDR3 DNA: TGTGCCAGCAGCTTAGGGGCAGGGGGCTGGTACAATGAGCAGTTCTTC. Encoded protein: CASSLGAGGWYNEQFF.

The genes are TRBV11-1 and TRBJ1-1; D gene unclear. Germline V CDR1 and CDR2: SGHAT, FQDESV (reference sequence). The germline V and J ends were trimmed by 1 base and 1 base, with 4 bases remaining between them. The CDR3 length is 13 residues. CDR3 sequence (DNA): TGTGCCAGCAGCTTAGGGAGGAACACTGAAGCTTTCTTT. It yields the protein CASSLGRNTEAFF.

The CDR3 loop is CASSGGQGSWGYTF. The CDR3 bases are TGTGCCAGCAGTGGGGGCCAGGGGAGTTGGGGCTACACCTTC. The chain uses TRBV28 and TRBJ1-2; D is possibly TRBD1 (6 bases). Germline CDR1 reads MDHEN; CDR2 reads SYDVKM. V lost 5 bases, J lost 8 bases, and 18 bases lay in between. This CDR3 comprises 14 residues.

The chain recombines TRBV7-2 with TRBJ1-2; 10 bases line up with TRBD1. CDR1 and CDR2 from the germline V gene are SGHTA and FQGNSA. This CDR3 region has 13 residues. The junction had 3 bases not matched to a gene; V was cut back by 5 bases and J by 6 bases. The CDR3 DNA sequence: TGTGCCAGCAGCGGGACAGGGGCCGATGGCTACACCTTC. It yields the protein CASSGTGADGYTF. Filled out from reference TRBV7-2 and TRBJ1-2, the complete variable domain reads GAGVSQSPSNKVTEKGKDVELRCDPISGHTALYWYRQSLGQGLEFLIYFQGNSAPDKSGLPSDRFSAERTGGSVSTLTIQRTQQEDSAVYLCASSGTGADGYTFGSGTRLTVV.

The CDR3 coding sequence is TGTGCCTGGGGTGGCAGGGCCGTAGGTAATCAGCCCCAGCATTTT. This codes for CAWGGRAVGNQPQHF. This chain uses TRBV30 with TRBJ1-5; possibly TRBD1 for D (5 bases). Between the trimmed V and J ends, which lost 5 bases and 4 bases, there was a span of 18 bases. This CDR3 region has 15 residues. Looked up from germline, CDR1 is GTSNPN and CDR2 is SVGIG (reference sequence). Full variable domain (missing parts from reference TRBV30 and TRBJ1-5): SQTIHQWPATLVQPVGSPLSLECTVEGTSNPNLYWYRQAAGRGLQLLFYSVGIGQISSEVPQNLSASRPQDRQFILSSKKLLLSDSGFYLCAWGGRAVGNQPQHFGDGTRLSIL.

The chain employs TRBV6-5 and TRBJ2-7, with D possibly being TRBD2 (6 bases). V lost 5 bases to trimming and J lost 0 bases, with 14 bases between them. The CDR3 is 15 amino acids. Germline values: CDR1 MNHEY, CDR2 SVGAGI. The CDR3 nucleotides read TGTGCCAGCAGTCGAGCAGGAGGGAGCTCCTACGAGCAGTACTTC. Translated: CASSRAGGSSYEQYF.

V is TRBV28 and J is TRBJ1-5; D is unclear. Trimming removed 6 bases from V and 5 bases from J, with 14 bases in between. The germline gives CDR1 MDHEN, CDR2 SYDVKM. CDR3 length: 14 amino acids. The CDR3 protein is CASRLGGNHQPQHF. CDR3 bases: TGTGCCAGCAGGCTAGGTGGAAATCATCAGCCCCAGCATTTT.

As regards this clone: A much larger clone lies a single base off, so this may be a read error. The chain couples TRBV4-2 to TRBJ2-1; D gene ambiguous. Germline CDR1 is LGHNA and CDR2 is YNFKEQ. V was pared by 1 base and J by 0 bases, with 7 bases between. The CDR3 has 15 residues. The CDR3 nucleotides read TGTGCCAGCAGCCAAGGTATTCGCTCCTACAATGAGCAGTTCTTC. It specifies CASSQGIRSYNEQFF.

This sequence joins TRBV18 and TRBJ2-5; D may be TRBD1 (5 bases). Trimming took 2 bases from V and 2 from J, leaving 18 bases between them. The germline V gene has CDR1 KGHSH and CDR2 LQKENI. The CDR3 consists of 17 residues. The CDR3 nucleotides read TGTGCCAGCTCACCATATCGACAGTCCCTCGTACAAGAGACCCAGTACTTC. It codes for CASSPYRQSLVQETQYF. Full variable domain (rest looked up from reference TRBV18 and TRBJ2-5): NAGVMQNPRHLVRRRGQEARLRCSPMKGHSHVYWYRQLPEEGLKFMVYLQKENIIDESGMPKERFSAEFPKEGPSILRIQQVVRGDSAAYFCASSPYRQSLVQETQYFGPGTRLLVL.

This chain joins TRBV5-1 and TRBJ2-6, with a weak D call TRBD2 (6 bases). This CDR3 spans 16 amino acids. CDR1 and CDR2 from the germline V gene are SGHRS and YFSETQ. Deletions cut 0 bases from V and 0 bases from J, with 7 bases between. Here the CDR3 DNA reads TGCGCCAGCAGCTTGGCGGGGGACTCTGGGGCCAACGTCCTGACTTTC. It translates to CASSLAGDSGANVLTF.

The rearrangement joins TRBV6-5 to TRBJ2-5; D perhaps matches TRBD1 (5 bases). Trimming left V 2 bases short and J 4 bases short, with 14 bases between. There are 15 residues in the CDR3. In germline, CDR1 is MNHEY, CDR2 SVGAGI. CDR3: CASSYVKGAGETQYF. CDR3 coding DNA: TGTGCCAGCAGTTACGTGAAAGGGGCAGGAGAGACCCAGTACTTC.

J is TRBJ2-5 and V is TRBV29-1; TRBD1 agrees at 10 bases. Per the germline V gene, CDR1 is SQVTM and CDR2 is ANQGSEA. The CDR3 extends over 16 amino acids. Unmatched junction bases numbered 11, after V lost 5 bases and J lost 2 bases. The CDR3, as DNA: TGCAGCGTTATAAAGGGCCGGGACAGGGGACAAGAGACCCAGTACTTC. This codes for CSVIKGRDRGQETQYF.

The chain links TRBV18 to TRBJ1-4; 9 positions match TRBD1. Germline V lookup: CDR1 KGHSH, CDR2 LQKENI. The CDR3 extends over 15 amino acids. The trim removed 4 bases at V and 8 bases at J, leaving 8 bases unmatched. CDR3: CASSRTGTGNEKLFF. CDR3 nucleotide sequence: TGTGCCAGCTCACGCACCGGGACAGGGAACGAAAAACTGTTTTTT.

The J gene is TRBJ1-2, the V gene TRBV5-1; D gene uncertain. Germline V gene data show CDR1 as SGHRS and CDR2 as YFSETQ. This CDR3 spans 14 amino acids. With 0 bases removed from V and 7 bases from J, the gap between germline ends came to 13 bases. The CDR3 loop reads CASSLGRVYGGYTF. As DNA, the CDR3 is TGCGCCAGCAGCTTGGGGCGGGTGTATGGTGGCTACACCTTC.

V and J are TRBV4-3 and TRBJ1-1; D remains unclear. This CDR3 region has 13 residues. V was clipped by 4 bases and J by 6 bases, with 12 bases between them. Germline loops: CDR1 LGHNA, CDR2 YSLEER. CDR3 bases: TGCGCCAGCAGCCCTAGGGCGGGTGCTGAAGCTTTCTTT. Translating it yields CASSPRAGAEAFF.